This TCR beta chain came from a study of blood T cells in healthy people across ages. General study results and limits: TCR beta diversity was tightly associated with the proportion of naive T cells.

This CDR3 is 12 amino acids long. Trimming shortened V by 3 bases and J by 8 bases, and 7 bases separated the two germline ends. Germline V gene sequence: CDR1 WSHSY, CDR2 SAAADI. Approximately 10 milliliters of peripheral blood were drawn from each donor into EDTA-treated tubes. This clonotype has at least ten counts. Its antigen is currently unknown. The second PCR ran about 6 to 11 cycles with a sample-barcoded 5' primer and J-beta primers. TCRdb processed the 5' RACE reads anew with MiXCR; each CDR3 protein has one entry. The table has some 940,000 distinct CDR3 sequences, about 29% seen once. These same records also appear under a second study, on T cells of mothers and their children.

The genes are TRBV10-2 and TRBJ1-4; no definite D call. Sample: blood. This receptor was obtained from a woman aged 40 to 49 in good health. The CDR3 region has the DNA TGCGCCAGCAGTGATTTCCAGGAAAAACTGTTTTTT. It encodes CASSDFQEKLFF.